This is a list of T cell receptor beta chains from one sample in a study of blood T cell repertoires in COVID-19. Sequencing was performed with immunoSEQ multiplex PCR; in TCRdb, only in-frame clones are kept and a portion is missing. Of around 200,000 clones in the sample, 85% were seen once. Material for sequencing was peripheral blood. The receptors shown here come from an elderly woman with acute or convalescent COVID-19. Both conserved end residues are part of each CDR3. A D gene is named only where the DNA matches it firmly. Expanded clones are given a class, and other clones once, few, many or no size at all.

TRBV3-1/TRBV3-2	-	TRBJ1-2	once	TGTGCCAGCAGCCCGACAGCCACTAACTATGGCTACACCTTC	CASSPTATNYGYTF
TRBV7-6	TRBD1	TRBJ1-1	-	TGTGCCAGCAGCTTAACAGGGGGATATATGAACACTGAAGCTTTCTTT	CASSLTGGYMNTEAFF
TRBV6-1	-	TRBJ2-4	-	TGTGCCAGCAGTGACTTCGCAGACTTAATCAAAAACATTCAGTACTTC	CASSDFADLIKNIQYF
TRBV5-4	TRBD2	TRBJ2-1	-	TGTGCCAGCAGCTTGGCGGCGGGAGGTCGCAATGAGCAGTTCTTC	CASSLAAGGRNEQFF
TRBV18	-	TRBJ2-4	-	TGTGCCAGCTCACCAGAGGGTAGCGGAAACATTCAGTACTTC	CASSPEGSGNIQYF
TRBV15	-	TRBJ2-3	-	TGTGCCACCAGCAGAGATGGGGCGGGAAAGTCAGATACGCAGTATTTT	CATSRDGAGKSDTQYF
TRBV5-1	-	TRBJ2-5	-	TGCGCCAGCAGCTTCCAAGGACAGAAAGAGACCCAGTACTTC	CASSFQGQKETQYF
TRBV18	-	TRBJ2-3	-	TGTGCCAGCTCACGAATCGGGGACACAGATACGCAGTATTTT	CASSRIGDTDTQYF
TRBV7-9	-	TRBJ2-1	-	TGTGCCAGCGTATTCGGTTTATCCCTCCCCATCTCCTACAATGAGCAGTTCTTC	CASVFGLSLPISYNEQFF
TRBV6-6	-	TRBJ1-3	-	TGTGCCAGCAGTTACTCGAGGGGGTTAGCGGGAAACACCATATATTTT	CASSYSRGLAGNTIYF
TRBV18	TRBD1	TRBJ2-7	-	TGTGCCAGCTCACCGGGACAGGGGGTTTGGAGGCAGTACTTC	CASSPGQGVWRQYF
TRBV5-1	-	TRBJ2-6	-	TGCGCCAGCAGCCCTGATCCTACCTCTGGGGCCAACGTCCTGACTTTC	CASSPDPTSGANVLTF